This TCR beta chain was captured in a study of cytomegalovirus exposure and HLA in healthy donors. Study-level results: Links to common viral pathogens appeared, in a later analysis, for several of the most significant clusters. The productive fraction for most TCR beta V segments was about 90% or about 30% in an earlier analysis.

PCR employed 60 Vbeta and 13 Jbeta primers. Profiling relied on immunoSEQ multiplex PCR, and the TCRdb table lists in-frame clones only, not all of them. The table includes some 50,000 clones, around 67% detected once. This clone was seen a handful of times. What it binds is not known. V lost 3 bases to trimming and J lost 3 bases; unmatched junction nucleotides: 7. CDR3 length: 16 amino acids. CDR1 is SGHRS, CDR2 YFSETQ, per germline. This receptor was identified in a woman aged 45-65 years in good health and CMV-seropositive. J is TRBJ2-2 and V is TRBV5-1; 8 nucleotides line up with TRBD1. Sequencing input: PBMCs. The CDR3: CASSYRTGRDTGELFF. The CDR3 DNA follows: TGCGCCAGCAGCTACCGGACAGGGCGGGACACCGGGGAGCTGTTTTTT.